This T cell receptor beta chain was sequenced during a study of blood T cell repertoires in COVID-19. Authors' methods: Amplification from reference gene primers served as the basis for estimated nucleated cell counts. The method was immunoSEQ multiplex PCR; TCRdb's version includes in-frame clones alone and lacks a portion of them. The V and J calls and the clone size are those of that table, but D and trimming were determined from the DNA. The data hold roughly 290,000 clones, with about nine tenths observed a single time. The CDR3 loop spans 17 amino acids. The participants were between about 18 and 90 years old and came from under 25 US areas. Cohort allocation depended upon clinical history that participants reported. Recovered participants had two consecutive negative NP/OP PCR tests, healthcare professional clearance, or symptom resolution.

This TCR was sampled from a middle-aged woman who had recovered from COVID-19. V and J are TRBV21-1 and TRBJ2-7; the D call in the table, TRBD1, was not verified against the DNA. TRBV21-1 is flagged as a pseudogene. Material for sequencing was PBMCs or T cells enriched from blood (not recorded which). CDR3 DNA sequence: TGTGCCAGCAGCAAAGAGGTTCAGCGCAGGGTTGTCCGCGAGCAGTACTTC. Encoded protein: CASSKEVQRRVVREQYF.